What follows describes a single T cell receptor beta chain. This specimen comes from a study of blood T cell repertoires in COVID-19. As for the study in general: T cells, B-cell-depleted T cells, or PBMCs supplied cDNA or gDNA.

Assay: immunoSEQ multiplex PCR; the TCRdb copy retains only in-frame clones and omits some. The sample consists of approximately 210,000 clones, roughly nine tenths of them appearing once. The CDR3 length is 15 residues. The junction had 3 bases not matched to a gene; V was cut back by 5 bases and J by 1 base. The germline gives CDR1 SNHLY, CDR2 FYNNEI. Specimen: peripheral blood. The chain joins TRBV2 to TRBJ2-3; 10 nucleotides match TRBD2. The source of this sequence is a middle-aged man with acute or convalescent COVID-19. The CDR3 bases are TGTGCCAGCAGTCTAGCGGGGGCCCGCACAGATACGCAGTATTTT. It yields the protein CASSLAGARTDTQYF.